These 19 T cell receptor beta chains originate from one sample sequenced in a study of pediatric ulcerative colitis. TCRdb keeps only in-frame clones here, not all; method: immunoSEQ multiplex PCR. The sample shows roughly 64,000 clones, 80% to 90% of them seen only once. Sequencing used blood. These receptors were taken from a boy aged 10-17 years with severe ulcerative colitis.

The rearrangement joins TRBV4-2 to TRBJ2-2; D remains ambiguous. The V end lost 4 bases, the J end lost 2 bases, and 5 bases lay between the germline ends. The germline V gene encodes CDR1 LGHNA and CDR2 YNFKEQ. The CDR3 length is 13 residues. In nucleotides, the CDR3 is TGTGCCAGCAGCCCTCACAACACCGGGGAGCTGTTTTTT. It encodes CASSPHNTGELFF.

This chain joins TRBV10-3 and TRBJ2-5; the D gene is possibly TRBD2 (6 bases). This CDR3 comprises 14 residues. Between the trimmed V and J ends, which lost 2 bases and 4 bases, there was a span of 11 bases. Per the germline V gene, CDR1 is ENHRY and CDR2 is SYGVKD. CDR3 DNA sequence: TGTGCCATCAGTGAGGGGACCGGGGGAGAGACCCAGTACTTC. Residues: CAISEGTGGETQYF.

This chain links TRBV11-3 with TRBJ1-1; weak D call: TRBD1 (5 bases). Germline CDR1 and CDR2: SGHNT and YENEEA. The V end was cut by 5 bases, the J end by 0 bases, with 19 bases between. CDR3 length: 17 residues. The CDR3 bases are TGTGCCAGCAGCCCCAGACAGACGCAGATTCTGAACACTGAAGCTTTCTTT. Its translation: CASSPRQTQILNTEAFF. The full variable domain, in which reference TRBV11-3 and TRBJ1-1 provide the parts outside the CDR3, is EAGVVQSPRYKIIEKKQPVAFWCNPISGHNTLYWYLQNLGQGPELLIRYENEEAVDDSQLPKDRFSAERLKGVDSTLKIQPAELGDSAVYLCASSPRQTQILNTEAFFGQGTRLTVV.

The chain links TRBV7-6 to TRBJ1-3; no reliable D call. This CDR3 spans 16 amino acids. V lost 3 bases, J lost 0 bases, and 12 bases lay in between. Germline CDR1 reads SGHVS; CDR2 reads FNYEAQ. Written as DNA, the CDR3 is TGTGCCAGCAGCTTTGATAGACCGAGCTCTGGAAACACCATATATTTT. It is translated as CASSFDRPSSGNTIYF.

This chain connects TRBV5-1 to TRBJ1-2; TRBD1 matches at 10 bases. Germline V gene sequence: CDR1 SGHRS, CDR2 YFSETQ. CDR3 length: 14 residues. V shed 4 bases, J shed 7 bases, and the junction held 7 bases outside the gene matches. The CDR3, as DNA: TGCGCCAGCAGCGCGGGACAGGGGATCCGTGGCTACACCTTC. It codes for CASSAGQGIRGYTF.

CDR3 DNA sequence: TGTGCCAGTAGTATGGGGACCGGGGAGCTGTTTTTT. Translated, it gives CASSMGTGELFF. The chain couples TRBV19 to TRBJ2-2; D is unresolved. The CDR3 has 12 amino acids. V was shortened by 3 bases and J by 5 bases, with 4 bases between the two germline ends. Germline CDR1 reads LNHDA; CDR2 reads SQIVND (reference sequence).

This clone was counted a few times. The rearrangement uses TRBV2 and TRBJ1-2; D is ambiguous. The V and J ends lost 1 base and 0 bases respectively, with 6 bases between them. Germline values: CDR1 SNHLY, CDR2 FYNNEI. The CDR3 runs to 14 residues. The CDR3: CASSEGPTNYGYTF. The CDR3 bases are TGTGCCAGCAGTGAAGGGCCTACTAACTATGGCTACACCTTC. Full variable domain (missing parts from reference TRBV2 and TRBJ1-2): EPEVTQTPSHQVTQMGQEVILRCVPISNHLYFYWYRQILGQKVEFLVSFYNNEISEKSEIFDDQFSVERPDGSNFTLKIRSTKLEDSAMYFCASSEGPTNYGYTFGSGTRLTVV.

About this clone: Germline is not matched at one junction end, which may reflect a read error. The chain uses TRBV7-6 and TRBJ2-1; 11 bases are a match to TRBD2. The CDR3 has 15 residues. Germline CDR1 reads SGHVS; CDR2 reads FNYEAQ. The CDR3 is CASNLAGGPTDEQFF. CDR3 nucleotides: TGTGCCAGCAACTTAGCGGGAGGGCCCACTGATGAGCAGTTCTTC. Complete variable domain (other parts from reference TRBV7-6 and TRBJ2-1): GAGVSQSPRYKVTKRGQDVALRCDPISGHVSLYWYRQALGQGPEFLTYFNYEAQQDKSGLPNDRFSAERPEGSISTLTIQRTEQRDSAMYRCASNLAGGPTDEQFFGPGTRLTVL.

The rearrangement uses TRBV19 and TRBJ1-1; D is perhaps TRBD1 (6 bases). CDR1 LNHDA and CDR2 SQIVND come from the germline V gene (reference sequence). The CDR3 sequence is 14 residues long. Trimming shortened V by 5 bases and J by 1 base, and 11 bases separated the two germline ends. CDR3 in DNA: TGTGCCAGTAGTTATACGGGACAGAACACTGAAGCTTTCTTT. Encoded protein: CASSYTGQNTEAFF.

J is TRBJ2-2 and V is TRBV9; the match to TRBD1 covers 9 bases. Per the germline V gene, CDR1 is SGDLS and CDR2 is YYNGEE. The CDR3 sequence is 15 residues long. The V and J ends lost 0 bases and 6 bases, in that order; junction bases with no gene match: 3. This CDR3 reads CASSVDGTGSGELFF. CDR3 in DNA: TGTGCCAGCAGCGTAGACGGGACAGGGTCCGGGGAGCTGTTTTTT.

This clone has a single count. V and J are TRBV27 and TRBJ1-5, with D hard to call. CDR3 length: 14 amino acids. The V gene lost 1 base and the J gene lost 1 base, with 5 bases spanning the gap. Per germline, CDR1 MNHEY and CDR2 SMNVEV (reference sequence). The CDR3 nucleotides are TGTGCCAGCAGTTTATTGGGCAGCAATCAGCCCCAGCATTTT. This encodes CASSLLGSNQPQHF.

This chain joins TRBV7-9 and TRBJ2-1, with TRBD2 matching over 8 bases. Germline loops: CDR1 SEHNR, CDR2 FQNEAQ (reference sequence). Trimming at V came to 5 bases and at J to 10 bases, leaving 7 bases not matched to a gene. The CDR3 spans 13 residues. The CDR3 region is CASSPGLALEQFF. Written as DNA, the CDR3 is TGTGCCAGCAGCCCCGGACTAGCCTTGGAGCAGTTCTTC.

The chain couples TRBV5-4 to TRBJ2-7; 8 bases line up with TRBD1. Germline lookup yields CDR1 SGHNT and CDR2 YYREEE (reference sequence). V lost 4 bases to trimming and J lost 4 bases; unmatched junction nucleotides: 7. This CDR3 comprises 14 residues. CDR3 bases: TGTGCCAGCAGCAAAGACAGGGGACTTTACGAGCAGTACTTC. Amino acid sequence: CASSKDRGLYEQYF. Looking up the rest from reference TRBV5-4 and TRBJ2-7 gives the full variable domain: ETGVTQSPTHLIKTRGQQVTLRCSSQSGHNTVSWYQQALGQGPQFIFQYYREEENGRGNFPPRFSGLQFPNYSSELNVNALELDDSALYLCASSKDRGLYEQYFGPGTRLTVT.

The CDR3 DNA sequence: TGTGCCAGCAGTGATTTTGGGGGAACAAGCACAGATACGCAGTATTTT. The encoded protein is CASSDFGGTSTDTQYF. This sequence joins TRBV25-1 and TRBJ2-3; D possibly uses TRBD1 or TRBD2 (5 bases each). Deletions cut 3 bases from V and 0 bases from J, with 13 bases between. CDR1 and CDR2 from the germline V gene are MGHDK and SYGVNS. The CDR3 is made up of 16 amino acids. Drawing the rest from reference TRBV25-1 and TRBJ2-3, the complete variable domain is EADIYQTPRYLVIGTGKKITLECSQTMGHDKMYWYQQDPGMELHLIHYSYGVNSTEKGDLSSESTVSRIRTEHFPLTLESARPSHTSQYLCASSDFGGTSTDTQYFGPGTRLTVL.

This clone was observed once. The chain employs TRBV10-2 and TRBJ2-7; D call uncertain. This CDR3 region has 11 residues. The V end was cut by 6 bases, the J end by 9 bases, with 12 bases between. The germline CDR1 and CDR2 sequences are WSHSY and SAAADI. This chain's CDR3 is CASRTLGVQYF. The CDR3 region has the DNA TGCGCCAGCAGGACCCTTGGGGTGCAGTACTTC.

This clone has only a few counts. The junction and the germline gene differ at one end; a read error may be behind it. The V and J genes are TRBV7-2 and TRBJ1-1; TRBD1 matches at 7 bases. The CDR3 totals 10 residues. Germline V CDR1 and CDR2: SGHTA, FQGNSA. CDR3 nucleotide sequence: TGTGCCAGCAGCGTTATAGGGACAGAATTT. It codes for CASSVIGTEF.

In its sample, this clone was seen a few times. CDR3 residues: CASSQGPPGANTEAFF. Here the CDR3 DNA reads TGCGCCAGCAGCCAAGGCCCGCCGGGGGCGAACACTGAAGCTTTCTTT. The chain couples TRBV4-1 to TRBJ1-1; maybe TRBD1 (6 bases). Trimming removed 1 base from V and 1 base from J, with 13 bases in between. This CDR3 region has 16 residues. CDR1 and CDR2 from the germline V gene are MGHRA and YSYEKL.

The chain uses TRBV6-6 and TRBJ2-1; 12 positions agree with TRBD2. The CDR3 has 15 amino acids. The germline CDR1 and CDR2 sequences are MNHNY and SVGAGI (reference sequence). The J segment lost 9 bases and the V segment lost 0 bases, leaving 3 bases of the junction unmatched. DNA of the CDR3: TGTGCCAGCAGTTACTCGACTAGCGGGAGCGCTGAGCAGTTCTTC. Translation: CASSYSTSGSAEQFF.

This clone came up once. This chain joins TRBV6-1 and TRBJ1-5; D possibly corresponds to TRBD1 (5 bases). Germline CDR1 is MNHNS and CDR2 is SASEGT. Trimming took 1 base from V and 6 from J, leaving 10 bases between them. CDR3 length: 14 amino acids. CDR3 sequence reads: CASSEGRAGQPQHF. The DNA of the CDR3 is TGTGCCAGCAGTGAAGGCAGGGCGGGTCAGCCCCAGCATTTT.